This TCR beta chain was recovered during a study of blood T cell repertoires in COVID-19. Overall study context: Sample material is recorded as cDNA or gDNA derived from T cells, B-cell-depleted T cells, or PBMCs.

The CDR3 length is 14 residues. V was cut by 1 base and J by 3 bases, with 12 bases left in between. Germline V gene lookup returns CDR1 GTSNPN and CDR2 SVGIG (reference sequence). As handled by the study authors: The authors estimated nucleated cell counts from reference gene primer amplification. Using immunoSEQ multiplex PCR, the repertoire was profiled, and TCRdb retains in-frame clones only, with some absent. V and J calls and clone size are those listed in that table; D and trimming were worked out from the DNA. This sample has around 200,000 clones, with around 90% found just once. The rearrangement uses TRBV30 and TRBJ1-1; D not certain. Sequencing used peripheral blood. This TCR was recovered from a woman younger than 30 who had recovered from COVID-19. The DNA of the CDR3 is TGTGCCTGGAGTGGTGAAGGGAGGTACACTGAAGCTTTCTTT. It encodes CAWSGEGRYTEAFF.